A selection of T cell receptor beta chains follows, all from one sample in a study of T-cell reconstitution after alpha-beta-depleted transplantation in children. TCRdb re-derived calls from the PCR reads in MiXCR, one entry per CDR3 protein. Among hundreds of thousands of distinct CDR3 sequences listed, over 10% were seen once. The starting material was PBMCs, mostly from graft donor cells, obtained 360 days after TCRalphabeta/CD19-depleted stem cell transplant. The receptors stem from a male patient between 5 and 17 years old who had a stem cell transplant for acute myeloid leukemia, so the T cells may come from the graft donor. Both conserved end residues are part of each CDR3. A D gene is named only where the DNA matches it firmly. The size entry is marked missing in some rows and otherwise reads once, few, many or a size class.

v_call	j_call	d_call	clone_size	cdr3_aa	cdr3_nt
TRBV28	TRBJ2-5	NA	NA	CASRGRGPRAYQETQYF	TGTGCCAGCAGGGGCCGGGGCCCTAGGGCGTACCAAGAGACCCAGTACTTC
TRBV14	TRBJ1-1	NA	few	CASSQDLGGYTEAFF	TGTGCCAGCAGCCAAGATCTTGGCGGTTACACTGAAGCTTTCTTT
TRBV7-8	TRBJ2-1	TRBD1	many	CASSLDLGTGNYNEQFF	TGTGCCAGCAGCTTAGACCTCGGGACAGGGAATTACAATGAGCAGTTCTTC
TRBV30	TRBJ2-7	NA	NA	CAWSSQPASEQYF	TGTGCCTGGAGCAGTCAACCTGCCAGCGAGCAGTACTTC
TRBV6-2/TRBV6-3	TRBJ2-5	NA	NA	CASILGLGRETQYF	TGTGCCAGCATCCTGGGATTGGGGCGAGAGACCCAGTACTTC
TRBV20-1	TRBJ2-3	TRBD2	few	CSANPPSAGGTDTQYF	TGCAGTGCGAATCCCCCATCAGCGGGAGGCACAGATACGCAGTATTTT
TRBV7-9	TRBJ2-7	NA	few	CASLSRGADEQYF	TGTGCCAGTCTGTCGAGGGGGGCCGACGAGCAGTACTTC
TRBV9	TRBJ2-7	TRBD1	few	CASSVGRQGYYEQYF	TGTGCCAGCAGCGTAGGGCGACAGGGTTACTACGAGCAGTACTTC
TRBV20-1	TRBJ2-3	NA	NA	CRPRGGGVIDTQYF	TGCAGGCCTAGGGGCGGAGGAGTCATAGATACGCAGTATTTT
TRBV20-1	TRBJ2-7	TRBD2	NA	CSAVEDLAGVYEQYF	TGCAGTGCCGTCGAAGATCTAGCGGGAGTATACGAGCAGTACTTC
TRBV20-1	TRBJ2-7	TRBD2	few	CSARVPGGGTRVNYEQYF	TGCAGTGCTAGAGTCCCGGGGGGAGGGACTAGAGTCAACTACGAGCAGTACTTC
TRBV5-1	TRBJ1-5	NA	few	CASSPESGAGQPQHF	TGCGCCAGCAGCCCCGAGAGCGGGGCAGGTCAGCCCCAGCATTTT
TRBV7-9	TRBJ2-7	TRBD2	NA	CASRPGLAGGQQYEQYF	TGTGCCAGCAGACCAGGACTAGCGGGAGGCCAACAATACGAGCAGTACTTC
TRBV11-2	TRBJ2-1	TRBD1	many	CASRQLPGQGARYNEQFF	TGTGCCAGCAGGCAACTCCCAGGACAGGGGGCAAGGTACAATGAGCAGTTCTTC
TRBV29-1	TRBJ2-1	TRBD1	many	CSVEAGTGRNEQFF	TGCAGCGTTGAAGCGGGGACAGGGAGGAATGAGCAGTTCTTC
TRBV27	TRBJ2-1	NA	many	CASGNLSSYNEQFF	TGTGCCAGCGGAAATCTAAGCTCCTACAATGAGCAGTTCTTC
TRBV30	TRBJ2-2	NA	many	CAGAPVGGELFF	TGTGCCGGGGCCCCCGTCGGTGGGGAGCTGTTTTTT
TRBV15	TRBJ2-7	NA	NA	CATSRATYSYEQYF	TGTGCCACCAGCAGAGCGACATACTCCTACGAGCAGTACTTC
TRBV29-1	TRBJ2-7	TRBD2	few	CSAHRGSGSGIYEQYF	TGCAGCGCCCACCGGGGGTCGGGTAGCGGGATCTACGAGCAGTACTTC
TRBV20-1	TRBJ2-3	TRBD1	NA	CSAQTGQGTDTQYF	TGCAGTGCTCAGACGGGACAGGGCACAGATACGCAGTATTTT
TRBV10-3	TRBJ1-2	NA	NA	CAISPGMINYGYTF	TGTGCCATCAGCCCTGGGATGATTAACTATGGCTACACCTTC
TRBV12-3/TRBV12-4	TRBJ1-5	NA	few	CASSPGGFQPQHF	TGTGCCAGCAGTCCTGGAGGTTTTCAGCCCCAGCATTTT
TRBV7-3	TRBJ2-4	NA	few	CASRPGVTAKNIQYF	TGTGCCAGCAGACCAGGGGTTACGGCCAAAAACATTCAGTACTTC
TRBV5-6	TRBJ2-7	TRBD2	few	CASSFFSGTSSYEQYF	TGTGCCAGCAGCTTTTTCTCCGGGACTAGCTCCTACGAGCAGTACTTC
TRBV2	TRBJ2-1	TRBD2	NA	CASRPGGGPRNEQFF	TGTGCCAGCAGGCCGGGGGGAGGGCCTAGGAATGAGCAGTTCTTC
TRBV5-6	TRBJ2-7	NA	NA	CASSLAWASYEQYF	TGTGCCAGCAGCTTGGCTTGGGCTTCCTACGAGCAGTACTTC
TRBV12-3/TRBV12-4	TRBJ2-7	NA	many	CASSFRPKSYEQYF	TGTGCCAGCAGTTTTAGGCCCAAATCCTACGAGCAGTACTTC
TRBV7-9	TRBJ2-7	TRBD2	few	CASSLATSGRSSYEQYF	TGTGCCAGCAGCTTAGCCACTAGCGGGAGGAGCTCCTACGAGCAGTACTTC
TRBV27	TRBJ2-1	TRBD2	NA	CASSLLPGTRGEQFF	TGTGCCAGCAGTTTACTTCCCGGGACTAGGGGGGAGCAGTTCTTC
TRBV30	TRBJ2-7	TRBD2	NA	CAVLAGGLEQYF	TGTGCCGTACTAGCGGGGGGCCTCGAGCAGTACTTC
TRBV28	TRBJ2-7	NA	NA	CASSALRGQYF	TGTGCCAGCAGTGCCCTTAGGGGGCAGTACTTC
TRBV2	TRBJ2-1	NA	few	CASSTLRINEQFF	TGTGCCAGCAGTACCCTGAGGATCAATGAGCAGTTCTTC
TRBV4-2	TRBJ2-3	NA	NA	CASLTEWGGTDTQYF	TGTGCCAGCCTCACAGAGTGGGGAGGCACAGATACGCAGTATTTT
TRBV12-5	TRBJ2-3	TRBD2	NA	CASGTTSGRARGTDTQYF	TGTGCTAGTGGGACGACTAGCGGGAGGGCCAGAGGAACAGATACGCAGTATTTT
TRBV14	TRBJ2-7	TRBD2	NA	CASSLIAGGPTYEQYF	TGTGCCAGCAGCCTAATAGCGGGAGGGCCGACCTACGAGCAGTACTTC
TRBV4-2	TRBJ2-7	NA	NA	CASSQGQLGTRDEQYF	TGTGCCAGCAGCCAAGGTCAGTTGGGAACTAGGGACGAGCAGTACTTC
TRBV5-1	TRBJ2-1	TRBD2	few	CASSPGVSSTGGRLYEQFF	TGCGCCAGCAGCCCCGGTGTCTCTTCGACGGGCGGGAGGTTGTATGAGCAGTTCTTC
TRBV7-9	TRBJ1-1	NA	many	CASSLLVNTEAFF	TGTGCCAGCAGCTTATTGGTGAACACTGAAGCTTTCTTT
TRBV3-1	TRBJ2-1	NA	many	CASSQRGQHNEQFF	TGTGCCAGCAGCCAGCGGGGGCAGCACAATGAGCAGTTCTTC
TRBV12-3/TRBV12-4	TRBJ2-7	NA	many	CASTIGRALMYEQYF	TGTGCCAGCACGATAGGTCGGGCGTTGATGTACGAGCAGTACTTC
TRBV12-3/TRBV12-4	TRBJ2-7	NA	many	CASRARDDPYEQYF	TGTGCCAGCAGGGCCCGGGACGACCCCTACGAGCAGTACTTC
TRBV5-5	TRBJ2-3	TRBD2	NA	CASTLTSGRWDTQYF	TGTGCCAGCACCCTGACTAGCGGGAGATGGGATACGCAGTATTTT
TRBV7-8	TRBJ2-3	TRBD2	NA	CASSVRLAGGPTDTQYF	TGTGCCAGCAGCGTCCGACTAGCGGGAGGGCCCACAGATACGCAGTATTTT
TRBV21-1	TRBJ2-1	NA	few	CASSTPGLPAHNEQFF	TGTGCCAGCAGCACGCCGGGACTCCCCGCCCACAATGAGCAGTTCTTC
TRBV7-2	TRBJ2-7	TRBD2	few	CASSTRTSGRVYEQYF	TGTGCCAGCAGCACCAGGACTAGCGGGAGAGTTTACGAGCAGTACTTC
TRBV7-2	TRBJ2-7	NA	few	CASSLERAGGPYEQYF	TGTGCCAGCAGCTTAGAGCGTGCAGGTGGGCCCTACGAGCAGTACTTC
TRBV10-3	TRBJ2-3	TRBD1	few	CAISGTEDTQYF	TGTGCCATCAGCGGGACAGAAGATACGCAGTATTTT
TRBV25-1	TRBJ2-1	NA	many	CASSAVGTIFYNEQFF	TGTGCCAGCAGTGCAGTTGGCACAATATTCTACAATGAGCAGTTCTTC